The present T cell receptor beta chain was sequenced within a study of shared clonotypes between healthy human individuals. Genomic DNA belonging to each subset was distributed in equal measure over several immunoSEQ plates. Per the authors' pipeline: Because ImmunoSEQ provided only junction sequences with no quality scores, the filtering differed. Here immunoSEQ multiplex PCR was the method, and the copy in TCRdb shows in-frame clones only, minus some. V and J calls and clone size are those listed in that table; D and trimming were worked out from the DNA. The table has some 1 million clones, 70% to 80% seen once. Trimming stripped 2 bases from V and 1 base from J, with 6 bases between. The CDR3 consists of 13 residues. CDR1 and CDR2 from the germline V gene are LNHDA and SQIVND (reference sequence). This clone was observed a few times.

The sequencing input was memory CD4+ T cells sorted from blood. Indicated subset: CD45RA-negative fraction. This chain links TRBV19 with TRBJ2-7; maybe TRBD2 (5 bases). The origin of this receptor is a man between 18 and 35 years old in good health. CDR3 DNA: TGTGCCAGTAGTATACTAGCTTCCTACGAGCAGTACTTC. It codes for CASSILASYEQYF. Supplemented by reference TRBV19 and TRBJ2-7, the full variable domain reads DGGITQSPKYLFRKEGQNVTLSCEQNLNHDAMYWYRQDPGQGLRLIYYSQIVNDFQKGDIAEGYSVSREKKESFPLTVTSAQKNPTAFYLCASSILASYEQYFGPGTRLTVT.